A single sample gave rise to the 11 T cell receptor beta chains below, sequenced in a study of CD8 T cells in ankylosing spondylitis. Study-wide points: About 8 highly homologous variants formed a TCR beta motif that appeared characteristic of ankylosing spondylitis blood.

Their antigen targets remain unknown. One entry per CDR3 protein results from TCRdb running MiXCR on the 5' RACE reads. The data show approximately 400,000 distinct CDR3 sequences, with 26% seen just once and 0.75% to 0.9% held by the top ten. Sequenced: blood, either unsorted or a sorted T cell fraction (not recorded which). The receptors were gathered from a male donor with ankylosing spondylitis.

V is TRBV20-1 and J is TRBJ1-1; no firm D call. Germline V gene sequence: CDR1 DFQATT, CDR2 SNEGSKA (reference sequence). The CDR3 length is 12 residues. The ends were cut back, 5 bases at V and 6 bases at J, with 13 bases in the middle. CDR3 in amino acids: CSAGREGSEAFF. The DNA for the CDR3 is TGCAGTGCTGGTAGAGAGGGATCTGAAGCTTTCTTT.

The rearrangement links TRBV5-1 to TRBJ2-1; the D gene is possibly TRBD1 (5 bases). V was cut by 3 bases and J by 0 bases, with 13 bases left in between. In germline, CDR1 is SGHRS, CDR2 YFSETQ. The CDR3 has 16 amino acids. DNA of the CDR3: TGCGCCAGCAGCTCCTCCCGTGACAGCTCCTACAATGAGCAGTTCTTC. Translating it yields CASSSSRDSSYNEQFF.

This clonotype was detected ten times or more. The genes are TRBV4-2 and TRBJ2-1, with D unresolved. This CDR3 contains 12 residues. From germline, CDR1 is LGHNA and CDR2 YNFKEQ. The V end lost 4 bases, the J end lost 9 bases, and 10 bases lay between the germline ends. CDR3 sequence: CASSRTLGEQFF. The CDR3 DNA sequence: TGTGCCAGCAGCCGCACCCTAGGTGAGCAGTTCTTC.

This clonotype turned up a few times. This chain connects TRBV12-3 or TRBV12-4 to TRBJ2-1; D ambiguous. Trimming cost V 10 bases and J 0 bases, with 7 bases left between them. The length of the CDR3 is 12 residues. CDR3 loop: CATQSSYNEQFF. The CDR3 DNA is TGTGCCACACAGAGCTCCTACAATGAGCAGTTCTTC.

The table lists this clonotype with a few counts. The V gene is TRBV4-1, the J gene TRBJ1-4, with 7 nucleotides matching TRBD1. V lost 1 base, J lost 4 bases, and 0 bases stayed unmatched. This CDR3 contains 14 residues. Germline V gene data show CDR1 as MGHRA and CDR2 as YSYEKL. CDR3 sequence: CASSQGDSNEKLFF. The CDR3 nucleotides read TGCGCCAGCAGCCAAGGGGACAGTAATGAAAAACTGTTTTTT.

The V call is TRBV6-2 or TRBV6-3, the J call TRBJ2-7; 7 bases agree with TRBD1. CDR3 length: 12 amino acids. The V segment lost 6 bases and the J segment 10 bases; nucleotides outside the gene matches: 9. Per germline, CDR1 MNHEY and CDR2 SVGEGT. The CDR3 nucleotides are TGTGCCAGCAGCCCTCGACAGGGTTCCCAGTACGTC. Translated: CASSPRQGSQYV.

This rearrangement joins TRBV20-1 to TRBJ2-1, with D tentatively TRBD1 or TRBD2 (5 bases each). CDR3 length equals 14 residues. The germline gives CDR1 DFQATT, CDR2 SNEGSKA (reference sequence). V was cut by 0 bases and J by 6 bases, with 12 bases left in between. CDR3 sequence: CSARDPGRANEQFF. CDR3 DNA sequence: TGCAGTGCTAGAGACCCAGGGCGGGCCAATGAGCAGTTCTTC.

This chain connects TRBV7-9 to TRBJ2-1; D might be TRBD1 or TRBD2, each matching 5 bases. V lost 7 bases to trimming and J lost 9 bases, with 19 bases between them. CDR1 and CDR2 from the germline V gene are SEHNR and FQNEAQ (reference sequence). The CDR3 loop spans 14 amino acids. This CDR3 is CASTWAGSRVEQFF. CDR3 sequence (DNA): TGTGCCAGCACCTGGGCGGGCAGCAGGGTTGAGCAGTTCTTC.

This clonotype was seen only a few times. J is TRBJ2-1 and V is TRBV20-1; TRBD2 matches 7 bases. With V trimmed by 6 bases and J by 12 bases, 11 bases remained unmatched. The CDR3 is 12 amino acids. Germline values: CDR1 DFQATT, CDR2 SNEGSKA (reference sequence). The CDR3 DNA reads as TGCAGTGCCCCTCAGCGGGAAGGGACGCAGTTCTTC. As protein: CSAPQREGTQFF.

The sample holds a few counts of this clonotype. The CDR3 DNA sequence: TGTGCCAGCAGCCGAGACCCGGAGGATACGCAGTATTTT. Amino acids: CASSRDPEDTQYF. The V and J genes are TRBV7-6 and TRBJ2-3, with D unresolved. Per the germline V gene, CDR1 is SGHVS and CDR2 is FNYEAQ. Trimming pared 5 bases from V and 6 bases from J, leaving 12 bases between. There are 13 residues in the CDR3.

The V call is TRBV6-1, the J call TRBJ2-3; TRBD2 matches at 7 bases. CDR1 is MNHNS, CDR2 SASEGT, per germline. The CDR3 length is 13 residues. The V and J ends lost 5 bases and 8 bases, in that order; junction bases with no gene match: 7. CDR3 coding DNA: TGTGCCAGCAGTCGGGACTACGCGGGTACGCAGTATTTT. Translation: CASSRDYAGTQYF.